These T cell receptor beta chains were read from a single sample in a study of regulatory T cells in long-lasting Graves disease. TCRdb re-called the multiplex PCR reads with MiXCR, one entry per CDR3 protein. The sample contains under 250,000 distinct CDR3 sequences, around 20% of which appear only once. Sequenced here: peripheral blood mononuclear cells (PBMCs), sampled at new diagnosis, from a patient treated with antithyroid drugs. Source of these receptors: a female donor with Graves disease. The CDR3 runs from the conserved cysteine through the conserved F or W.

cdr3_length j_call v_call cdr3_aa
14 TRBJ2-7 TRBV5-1 CASSPGGGYDEQYF
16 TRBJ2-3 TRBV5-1 CASRPGTHISTDTQYF
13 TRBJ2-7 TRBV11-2 CASSVGTSYEQYF
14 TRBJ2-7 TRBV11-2 CASSLDRVTYEQYF
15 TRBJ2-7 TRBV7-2 CASSLAAGPTYEQYF
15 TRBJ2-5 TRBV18 CASSPGPGSQETQYF
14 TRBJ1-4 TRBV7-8 CASSLGSVNEKLFF
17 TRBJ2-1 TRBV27 CASSSNSARASYNEQFF
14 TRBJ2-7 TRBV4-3 CASSQELDYYEQYF
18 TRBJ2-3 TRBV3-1 CASSQLLGVREGKDTQYF
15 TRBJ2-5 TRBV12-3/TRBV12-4 CASSLRWGAQETQYF
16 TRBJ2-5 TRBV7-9 CASSLAGGGGQETQYF
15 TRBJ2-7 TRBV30 CAWLGTGGASWEQYF
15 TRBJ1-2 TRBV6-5 CASSWDSESLYGYTF
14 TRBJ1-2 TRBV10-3 CAISDLGGNYGYTF
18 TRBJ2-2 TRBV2 CASSDTGGGETQRGELFF
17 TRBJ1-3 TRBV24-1 CANTQPGQLISGNTIYF
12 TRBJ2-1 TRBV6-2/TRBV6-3 CASSTRRNEQSF
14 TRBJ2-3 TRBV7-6 CASSLGQDLDTQYF
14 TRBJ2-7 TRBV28 CASSHQTGTYEQYF
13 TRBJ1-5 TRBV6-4 CASSETGRQPQHF
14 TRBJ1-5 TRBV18 CASSSRSVDQPQHF
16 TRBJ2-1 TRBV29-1 CSVEGSAGISYNEQFF
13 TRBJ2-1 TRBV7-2 CASSGQIYNEQFF
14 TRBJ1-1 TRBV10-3 CAIRGTGENTEAFF
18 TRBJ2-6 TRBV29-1 CSVGLDRGVAGGANVLTF
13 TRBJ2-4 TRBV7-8 CASSLDLKNIQYF
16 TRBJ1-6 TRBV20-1 CSARDQGAGGNSPLHF
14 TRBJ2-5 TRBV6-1 CASSPRGGQETQYF
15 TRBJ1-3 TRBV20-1 CSARRTGVSGNTIYF
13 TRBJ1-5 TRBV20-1 CSATQGIDQPQHF
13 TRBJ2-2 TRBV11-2 CASSFTGIGELFF
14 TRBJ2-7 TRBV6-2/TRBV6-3 CASSPGQAWGEQYF
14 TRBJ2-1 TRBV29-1 CSVGFSGGYNEQFF
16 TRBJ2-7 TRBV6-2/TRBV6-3 CASSYSPGGSWDEQYF
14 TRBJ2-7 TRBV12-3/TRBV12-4 CASSLTSGSYEQYF
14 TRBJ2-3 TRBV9 CASSKRTGADTQYF
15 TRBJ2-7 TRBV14 CASSHNTGTSYEQYF
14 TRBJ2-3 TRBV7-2 CASSLDRVEDTQYF
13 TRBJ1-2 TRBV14 CASSPGQSYGYTF
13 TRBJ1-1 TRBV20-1 CSAAMNRDTEAFF
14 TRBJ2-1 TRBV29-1 CSVDRGPPNNEQFF
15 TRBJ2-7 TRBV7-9 CASSLAAGSLYEQYF
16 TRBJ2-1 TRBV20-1 CSARPVVAGVYNEQFF
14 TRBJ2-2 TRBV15 CATSRDRGPGELFF
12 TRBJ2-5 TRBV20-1 CSAMGSQETQYF
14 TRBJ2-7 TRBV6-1 CASEGTSGRFEQYF
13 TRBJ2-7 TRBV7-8 CASSLSGSHEQYF
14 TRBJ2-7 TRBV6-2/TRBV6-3 CASKRDGSSYEQYF
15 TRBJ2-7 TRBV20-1 CSASLDRGISYEQYF
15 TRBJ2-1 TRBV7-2 CASTTVGGQPNEQFF